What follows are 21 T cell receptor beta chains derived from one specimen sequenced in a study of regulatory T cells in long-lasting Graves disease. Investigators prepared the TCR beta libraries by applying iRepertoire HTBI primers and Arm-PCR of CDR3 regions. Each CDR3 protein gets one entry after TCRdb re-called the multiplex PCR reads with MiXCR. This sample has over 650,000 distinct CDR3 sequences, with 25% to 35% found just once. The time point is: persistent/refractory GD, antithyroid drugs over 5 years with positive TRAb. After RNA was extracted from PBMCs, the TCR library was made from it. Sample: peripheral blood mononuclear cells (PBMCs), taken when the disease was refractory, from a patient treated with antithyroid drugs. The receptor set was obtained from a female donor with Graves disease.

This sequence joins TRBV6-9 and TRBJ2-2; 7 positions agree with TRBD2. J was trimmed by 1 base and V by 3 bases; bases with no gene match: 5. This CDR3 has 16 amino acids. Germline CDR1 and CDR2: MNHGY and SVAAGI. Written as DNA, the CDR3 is TGTGCCAGCAGTTACTGGGGGGGGGGGAACACCGGGGAGCTGTTTTTT. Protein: CASSYWGGGNTGELFF.

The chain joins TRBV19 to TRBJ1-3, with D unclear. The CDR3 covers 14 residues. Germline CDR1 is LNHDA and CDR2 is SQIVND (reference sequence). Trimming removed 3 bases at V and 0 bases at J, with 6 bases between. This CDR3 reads CASSIASSGNTIYF. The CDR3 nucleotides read TGTGCCAGTAGTATCGCAAGCTCTGGAAACACCATATATTTT. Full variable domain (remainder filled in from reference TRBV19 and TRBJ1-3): DGGITQSPKYLFRKEGQNVTLSCEQNLNHDAMYWYRQDPGQGLRLIYYSQIVNDFQKGDIAEGYSVSREKKESFPLTVTSAQKNPTAFYLCASSIASSGNTIYFGEGSWLTVV.

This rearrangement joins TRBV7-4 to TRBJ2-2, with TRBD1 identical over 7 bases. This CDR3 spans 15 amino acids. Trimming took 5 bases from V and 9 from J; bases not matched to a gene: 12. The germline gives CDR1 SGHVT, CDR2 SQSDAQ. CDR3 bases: TGTGCCAGCAGCGCTGACAGGGTCGTGTTTAGGGAGCTGTTTTTT. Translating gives CASSADRVVFRELFF.

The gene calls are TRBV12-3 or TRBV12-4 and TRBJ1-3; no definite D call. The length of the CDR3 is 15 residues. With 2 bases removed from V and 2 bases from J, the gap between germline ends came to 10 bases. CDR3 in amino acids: CASSLREGPGNTIYF. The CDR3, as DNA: TGTGCCAGCAGTTTAAGAGAGGGCCCTGGAAACACCATATATTTT.

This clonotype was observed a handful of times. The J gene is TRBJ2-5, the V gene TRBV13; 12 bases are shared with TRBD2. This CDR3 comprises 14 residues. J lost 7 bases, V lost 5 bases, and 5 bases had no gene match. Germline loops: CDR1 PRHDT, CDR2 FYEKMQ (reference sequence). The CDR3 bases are TGTGCCAGCAGCCAACTAGCGGGAGGTTGGACCCAGTACTTC. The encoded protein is CASSQLAGGWTQYF.

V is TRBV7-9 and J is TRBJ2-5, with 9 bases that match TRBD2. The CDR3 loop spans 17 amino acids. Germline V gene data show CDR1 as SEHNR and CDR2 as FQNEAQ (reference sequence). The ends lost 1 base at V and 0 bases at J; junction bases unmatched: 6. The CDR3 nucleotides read TGTGCCAGCAGCTTAGTTCTGAGCGGGAGGCACCAAGAGACCCAGTACTTC. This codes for CASSLVLSGRHQETQYF. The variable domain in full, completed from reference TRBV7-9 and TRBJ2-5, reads DTGVSQNPRHKITKRGQNVTFRCDPISEHNRLYWYRQTLGQGPEFLTYFQNEAQLEKSRLLSDRFSAERPKGSFSTLEIQRTEQGDSAMYLCASSLVLSGRHQETQYFGPGTRLLVL.

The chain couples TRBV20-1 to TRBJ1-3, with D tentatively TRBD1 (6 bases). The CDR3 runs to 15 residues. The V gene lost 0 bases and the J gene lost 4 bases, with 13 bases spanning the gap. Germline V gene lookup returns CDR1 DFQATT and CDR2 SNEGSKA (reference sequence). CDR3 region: CSARDQGPFGNTIYF. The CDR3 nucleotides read TGCAGTGCTAGAGATCAGGGGCCCTTCGGAAACACCATATATTTT.

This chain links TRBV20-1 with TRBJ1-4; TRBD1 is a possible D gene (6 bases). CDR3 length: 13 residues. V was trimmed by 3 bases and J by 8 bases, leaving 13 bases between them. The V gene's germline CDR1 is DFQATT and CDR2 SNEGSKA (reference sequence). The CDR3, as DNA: TGCAGTGCTAGTTACCAGGGGAGGGAAAAACTGTTTTTT. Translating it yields CSASYQGREKLFF.

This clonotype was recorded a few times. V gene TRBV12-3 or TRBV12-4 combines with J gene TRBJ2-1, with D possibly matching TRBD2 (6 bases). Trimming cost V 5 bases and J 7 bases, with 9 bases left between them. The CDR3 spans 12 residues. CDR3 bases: TGTGCCAGCAGTAGTCGGGAGAATGAGCAGTTCTTC. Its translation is CASSSRENEQFF.

The CDR3 reads CASSEGRSGYTF. The CDR3 nucleotides are TGTGCCAGTAGTGAGGGCAGGAGTGGCTACACCTTC. V and J are TRBV19 and TRBJ1-2; D remains ambiguous. The V gene's germline CDR1 is LNHDA and CDR2 SQIVND (reference sequence). The V gene lost 5 bases and the J gene lost 7 bases, with 11 bases spanning the gap. The CDR3 contains 12 residues.

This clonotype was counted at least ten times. CDR3 bases: TGTGCCTGGAGTATCCTAGCGGGAAACGAGCAGTACTTC. Translating gives CAWSILAGNEQYF. The chain recombines TRBV30 with TRBJ2-7; 9 bases align to TRBD2. CDR3 length: 13 residues. V shed 2 bases, J shed 5 bases, and the junction held 4 bases outside the gene matches. The germline CDR1 and CDR2 sequences are GTSNPN and SVGIG (reference sequence).

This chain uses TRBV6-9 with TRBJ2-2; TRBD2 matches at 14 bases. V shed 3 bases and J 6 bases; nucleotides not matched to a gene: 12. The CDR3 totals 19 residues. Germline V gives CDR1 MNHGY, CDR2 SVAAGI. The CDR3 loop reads CASSYSVRGLAGAPGELFF. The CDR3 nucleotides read TGTGCCAGCAGTTACTCAGTGAGGGGACTAGCGGGAGCCCCCGGGGAGCTGTTTTTT.

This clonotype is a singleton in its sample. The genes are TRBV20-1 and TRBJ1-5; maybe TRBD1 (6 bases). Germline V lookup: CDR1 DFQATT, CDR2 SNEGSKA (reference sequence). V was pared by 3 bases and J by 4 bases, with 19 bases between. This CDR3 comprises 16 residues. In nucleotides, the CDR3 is TGCAGTGCTAGCGTTTTTTTACAGGGCCTTAATCAGCCCCAGCATTTT. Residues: CSASVFLQGLNQPQHF.

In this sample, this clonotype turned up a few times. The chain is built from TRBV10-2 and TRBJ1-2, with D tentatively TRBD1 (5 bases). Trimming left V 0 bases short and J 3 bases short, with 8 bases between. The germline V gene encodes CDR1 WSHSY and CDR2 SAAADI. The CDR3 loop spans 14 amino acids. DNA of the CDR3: TGCGCCAGCAGTGAGTCGACAGTTTACTATGGCTACACCTTC. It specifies CASSESTVYYGYTF.

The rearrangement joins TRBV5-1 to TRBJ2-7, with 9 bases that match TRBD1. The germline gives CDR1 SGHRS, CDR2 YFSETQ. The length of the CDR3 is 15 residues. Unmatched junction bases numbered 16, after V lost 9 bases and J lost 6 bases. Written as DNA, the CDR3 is TGCGCCACCAAGCTTGTGCCACAGGGGGCTGGCGAGCAGTACTTC. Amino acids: CATKLVPQGAGEQYF.

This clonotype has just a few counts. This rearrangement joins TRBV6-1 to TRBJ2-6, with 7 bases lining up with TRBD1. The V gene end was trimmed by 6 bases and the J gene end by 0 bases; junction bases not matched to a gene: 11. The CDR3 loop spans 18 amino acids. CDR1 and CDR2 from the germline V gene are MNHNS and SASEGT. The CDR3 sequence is CASRGRDSLVSGANVLTF. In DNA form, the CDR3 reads TGTGCCAGCAGGGGCCGGGACAGCCTCGTCTCTGGGGCCAACGTCCTGACTTTC.

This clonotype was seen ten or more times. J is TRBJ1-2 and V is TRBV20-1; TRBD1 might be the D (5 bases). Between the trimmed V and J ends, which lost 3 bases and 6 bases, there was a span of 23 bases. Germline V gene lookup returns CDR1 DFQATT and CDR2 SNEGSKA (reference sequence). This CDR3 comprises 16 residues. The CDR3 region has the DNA TGCAGTGCTAGCCTCGGACAAGGAGGGTTGCCTGATGGCTACACCTTC. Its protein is CSASLGQGGLPDGYTF.

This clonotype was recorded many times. CDR3 in DNA: TGTGCCAGCAGCTTAAAGAGGGAAAAACTGTTTTTT. This codes for CASSLKREKLFF. The chain joins TRBV13 to TRBJ1-4; no definite D call. Looked up from germline, CDR1 is PRHDT and CDR2 is FYEKMQ (reference sequence). The CDR3 totals 12 residues. The V gene lost 2 bases and the J gene lost 8 bases, with 6 bases spanning the gap.

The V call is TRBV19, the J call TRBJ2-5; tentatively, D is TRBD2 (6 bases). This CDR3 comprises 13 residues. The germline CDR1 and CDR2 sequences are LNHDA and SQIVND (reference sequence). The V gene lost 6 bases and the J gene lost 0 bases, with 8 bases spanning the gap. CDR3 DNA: TGTGCCAGTAGCGGGAGCCACCAAGAGACCCAGTACTTC. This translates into CASSGSHQETQYF.

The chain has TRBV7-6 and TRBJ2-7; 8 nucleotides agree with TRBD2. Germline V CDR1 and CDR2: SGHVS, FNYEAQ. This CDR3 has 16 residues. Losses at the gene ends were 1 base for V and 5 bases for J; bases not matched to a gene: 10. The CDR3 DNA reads TGTGCCAGCAGCTTAGATACAGCGGGAGCTCTCGACGAGCAGTACTTC. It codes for CASSLDTAGALDEQYF.

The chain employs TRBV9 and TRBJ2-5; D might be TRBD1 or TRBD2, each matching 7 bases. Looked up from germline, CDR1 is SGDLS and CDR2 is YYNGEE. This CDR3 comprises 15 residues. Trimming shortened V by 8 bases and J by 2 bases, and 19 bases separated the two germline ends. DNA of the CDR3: TGTGCCAGATTCACGGGGACAGCGGGACAAGAGACCCAGTACTTC. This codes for CARFTGTAGQETQYF.